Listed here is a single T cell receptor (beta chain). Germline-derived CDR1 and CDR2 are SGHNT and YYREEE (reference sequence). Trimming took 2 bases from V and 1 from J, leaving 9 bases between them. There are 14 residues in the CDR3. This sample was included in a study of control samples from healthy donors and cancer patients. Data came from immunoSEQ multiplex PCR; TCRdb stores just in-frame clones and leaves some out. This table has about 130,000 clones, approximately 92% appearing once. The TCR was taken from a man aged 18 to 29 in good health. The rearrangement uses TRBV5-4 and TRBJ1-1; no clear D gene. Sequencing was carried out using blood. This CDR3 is CASSFSGRNTEAFF. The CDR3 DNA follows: TGTGCCAGCAGCTTCTCAGGTAGGAACACTGAAGCTTTCTTT.